The clone carrying this TCR beta chain was found once. What it binds is not known. The V gene's germline CDR1 is MDHEN and CDR2 SYDVKM. The V and J ends lost 6 bases and 3 bases respectively, with 19 bases between them. There are 16 residues in the CDR3. The assay was immunoSEQ multiplex PCR, and TCRdb's table has in-frame clones only and misses some. This sample has 1,500,000 or so clones; over 95% occur once, and the top ten carry 0.95% to 1.5%. This record belongs to a study of shared clonotypes between healthy human individuals. Study background: The study used three CD4 naive, three CD4 memory, two CD8 naive and one CD8 memory plate per donor.

The study's findings and limits: Sampling covered blood only; tissue repertoires likely differ.

The source of this sequence is a man aged 25 to 40 in good health. The sample consisted of naive CD4+ T cells sorted from blood. Subset denoted: CD45RA+ positively selected. This chain links TRBV28 with TRBJ2-3; D might be TRBD2 (5 bases). CDR3 bases: TGTGCCAGCAGAAGTAGCCGGGGATTTGGGACAGATACGCAGTATTTT. Its translation: CASRSSRGFGTDTQYF.